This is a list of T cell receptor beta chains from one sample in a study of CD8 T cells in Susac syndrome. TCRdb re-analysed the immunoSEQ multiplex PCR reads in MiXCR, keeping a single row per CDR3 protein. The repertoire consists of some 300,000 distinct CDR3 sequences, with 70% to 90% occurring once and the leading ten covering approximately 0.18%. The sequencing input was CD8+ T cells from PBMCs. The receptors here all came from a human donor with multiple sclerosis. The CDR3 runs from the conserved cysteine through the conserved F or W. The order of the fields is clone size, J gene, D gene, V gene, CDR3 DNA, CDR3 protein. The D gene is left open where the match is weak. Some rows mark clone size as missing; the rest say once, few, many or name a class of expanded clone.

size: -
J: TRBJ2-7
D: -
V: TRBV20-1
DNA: TGCAGTGCTAGAGATTACCGGGGAACCTACGAGCAGTACTTC
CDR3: CSARDYRGTYEQYF

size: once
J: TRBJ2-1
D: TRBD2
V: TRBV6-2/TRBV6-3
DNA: TGTGCCAGCCTAGGGCTAGCGGGAGGCAATGAGCAGTTCTTC
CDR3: CASLGLAGGNEQFF

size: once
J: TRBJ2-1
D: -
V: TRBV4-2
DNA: TGTGCCAGCAGCCAAGAGGGGGAAAGGGTCCTCGGCAATGAGCAGTTCTTC
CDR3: CASSQEGERVLGNEQFF

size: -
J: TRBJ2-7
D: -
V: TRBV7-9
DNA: TGTGCCAGCAGCTTAGGGTATGTCCGGGACAAGAGCTCCTACGAGCAGTACTTC
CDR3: CASSLGYVRDKSSYEQYF

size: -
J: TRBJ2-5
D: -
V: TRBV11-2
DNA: TGTGCCAGCAGCCCACTCGGACTCCTGGCCTCGGTTGAGACCCAGTACTTC
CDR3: CASSPLGLLASVETQYF

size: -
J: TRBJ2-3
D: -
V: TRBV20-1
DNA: TGCAGTGCTGCGGGGGCTAGCACAGATACGCAGTATTTT
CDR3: CSAAGASTDTQYF

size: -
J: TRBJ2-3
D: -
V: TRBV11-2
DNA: TGTGCCAGCAGCTTGTGGAGCACAGATACGCAGTATTTT
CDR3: CASSLWSTDTQYF

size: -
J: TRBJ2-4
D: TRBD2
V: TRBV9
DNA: TGTGCCAGCAGCCCCCGGGGGACTGCAGCGGGGGAAAACATTCAGTACTTC
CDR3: CASSPRGTAAGENIQYF

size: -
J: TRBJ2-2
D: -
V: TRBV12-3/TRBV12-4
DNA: TGTGCCAGCAGTGACAGCCTCACCGGGGAGCTGTTTTTT
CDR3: CASSDSLTGELFF

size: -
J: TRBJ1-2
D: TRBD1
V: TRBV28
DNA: TGTGCCAGCAGCCTTAACAGGGGGGGTTTGTATGGCTACACCTTC
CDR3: CASSLNRGGLYGYTF

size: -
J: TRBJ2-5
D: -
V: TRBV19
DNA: TGTGCCAGTAGTGGAGGCCCCGAGACCCAGTACTTC
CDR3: CASSGGPETQYF

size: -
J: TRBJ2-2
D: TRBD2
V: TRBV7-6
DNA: TGTGCCAGCAGCTTATGGGATAGCGGGAGTTTAACCGGGGAGCTGTTTTTT
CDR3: CASSLWDSGSLTGELFF

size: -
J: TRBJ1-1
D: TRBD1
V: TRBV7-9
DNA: TGTGCCAGCCCGGGGACAGGGGCAGGGAACACTGAAGCTTTCTTT
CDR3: CASPGTGAGNTEAFF

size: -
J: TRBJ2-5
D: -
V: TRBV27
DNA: TGTGCCAGCGCCGGGACAAAAGAGACCCAGTACTTC
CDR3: CASAGTKETQYF

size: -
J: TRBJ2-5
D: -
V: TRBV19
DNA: TGTGCCAGTAGTATTGGAACAGGCCTGCAAGAGACCCAGTACTTC
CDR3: CASSIGTGLQETQYF

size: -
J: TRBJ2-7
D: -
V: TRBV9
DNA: TGTGCCAGCAGCCCGCCCAAGCCATGGGACTACGAGCAGTACTTC
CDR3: CASSPPKPWDYEQYF

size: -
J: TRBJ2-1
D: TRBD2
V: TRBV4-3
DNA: TGCGCCAGCAGCCAAGTGGCGCGGGAGCACAATGAGCAGTTCTTC
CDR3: CASSQVAREHNEQFF

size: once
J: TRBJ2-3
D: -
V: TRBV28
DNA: TGTGCCAGCACAGTAGATGGGAGCACAGATACGCAGTATTTT
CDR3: CASTVDGSTDTQYF

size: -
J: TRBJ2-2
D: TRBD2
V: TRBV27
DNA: TGTGCCAGCAGTTTGGGGGGGGTGAGCACCGGGGAGCTGTTTTTT
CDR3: CASSLGGVSTGELFF

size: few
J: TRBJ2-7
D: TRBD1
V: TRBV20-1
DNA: TGCAGTGCTAGGATGGGACAGGGATCGTACGAGCAGTACTTC
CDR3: CSARMGQGSYEQYF

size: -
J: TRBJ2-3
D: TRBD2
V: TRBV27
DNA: TGTGCCAGCAGTCCGGGGACTAGCGGGGCCACGCAGTATTTT
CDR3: CASSPGTSGATQYF

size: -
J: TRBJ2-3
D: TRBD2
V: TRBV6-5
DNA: TGTGCCAGCAGCGGACGGGAGGGGACCACAGATACGCAGTATTTT
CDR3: CASSGREGTTDTQYF

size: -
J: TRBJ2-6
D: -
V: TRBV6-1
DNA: TGTGCCAGCACCGACAGGCCCTCTGGGGCCAACGTCCTGACTTTC
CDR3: CASTDRPSGANVLTF

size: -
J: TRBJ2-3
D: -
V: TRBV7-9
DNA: TGTGCCGGCTACAGAGGGGGGACAGATACGCGGTATTTT
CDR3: CAGYRGGTDTRYF

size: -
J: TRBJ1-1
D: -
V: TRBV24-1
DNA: TGTGCCACCAGTGATTCGGGGACAATCGGCATCACTGAAGCTTTCTTT
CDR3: CATSDSGTIGITEAFF

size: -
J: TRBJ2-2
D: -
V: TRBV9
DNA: TGTGCCAGCAGCGTAGTTGGTGCGGATATGAACACCGGGGAGCTGTTTTTT
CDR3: CASSVVGADMNTGELFF

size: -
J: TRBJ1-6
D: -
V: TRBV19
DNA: TGTGCCAGTAGTATAGGGGGCTCACCCCTCCACTTT
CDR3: CASSIGGSPLHF

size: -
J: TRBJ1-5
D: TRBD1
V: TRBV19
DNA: TGTGCCATCCGGGCAGGGGGCAGTCAGCCCCAGCATTTT
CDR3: CAIRAGGSQPQHF

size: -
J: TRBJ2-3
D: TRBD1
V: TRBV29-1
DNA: TGCAGCGTCGTGGGGACAGGGGGCTTGGCGGGAGAGGCGGTAGATACGCAGTATTTT
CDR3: CSVVGTGGLAGEAVDTQYF

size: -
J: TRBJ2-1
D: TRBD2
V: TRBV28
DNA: TGTGCCAGCAGTTTCCCCCACGTAGCGGGGGTCTACAATGAGCAGTTCTTC
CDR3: CASSFPHVAGVYNEQFF

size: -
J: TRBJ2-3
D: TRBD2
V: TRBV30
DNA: TGTGCCTGGAGTCCCCTGGGGGGGTTCACAGATACGCAGTATTTT
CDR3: CAWSPLGGFTDTQYF

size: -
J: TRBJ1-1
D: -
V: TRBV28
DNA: TGTGCCAGCAGCCACTTGGGGCAGTTGAACACTGAAGCTTTCTTT
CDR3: CASSHLGQLNTEAFF

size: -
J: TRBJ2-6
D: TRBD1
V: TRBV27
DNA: TGTGCCAGCGGGACAGGGACCTCTGGGGCCAACGTCCTGACTTTC
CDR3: CASGTGTSGANVLTF

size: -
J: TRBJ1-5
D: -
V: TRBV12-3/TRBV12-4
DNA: TGTGCCAGCAATGAAGTGGGCAATCAGCCCCAGCATTTT
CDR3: CASNEVGNQPQHF

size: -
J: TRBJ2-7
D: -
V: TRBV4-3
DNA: TGCGCCAGCAGCCGAGAGCCGGGACCGACACTCTACGAGCAGTACTTC
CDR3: CASSREPGPTLYEQYF

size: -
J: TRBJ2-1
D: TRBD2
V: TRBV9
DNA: TGTGCCAGCAGCGTGGGGCTAGCGGGTAGAAATGAGCAGTTCTTC
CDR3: CASSVGLAGRNEQFF

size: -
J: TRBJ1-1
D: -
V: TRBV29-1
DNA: TGCAGCGTTACAGGGTTGAACACTGAAGCTTTCTTT
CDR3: CSVTGLNTEAFF

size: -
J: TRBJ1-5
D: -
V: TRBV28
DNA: TGTGCCAGCAGTTTATTGGGGGGTAGCAATCAGCCCCAGCATTTT
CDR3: CASSLLGGSNQPQHF

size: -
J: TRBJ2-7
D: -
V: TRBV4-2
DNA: TGTGCCAGCAGCCAAGATCGTGGCAGCGACTACGAGCAGTACTTC
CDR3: CASSQDRGSDYEQYF

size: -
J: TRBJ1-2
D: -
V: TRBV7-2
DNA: TGTGCCAGCAGCTTAGCGGGAGAGGGGGGGTATGGCTACACCTTC
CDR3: CASSLAGEGGYGYTF

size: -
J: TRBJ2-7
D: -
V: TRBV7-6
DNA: TGTGCCAGCAGCTTAAGCCCCCAGGGCGAGCAGTACTTC
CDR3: CASSLSPQGEQYF

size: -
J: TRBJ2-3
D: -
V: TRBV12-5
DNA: TGTGCTAGTTCCCCCGGCGGCGGGTTCCGGTCAGATACGCAGTATTTT
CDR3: CASSPGGGFRSDTQYF

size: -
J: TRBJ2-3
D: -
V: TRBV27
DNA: TGTGCCAGCAGTTTTGGAGTGGGAGGCGATACGCAGTATTTT
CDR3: CASSFGVGGDTQYF

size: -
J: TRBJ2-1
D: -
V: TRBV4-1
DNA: TGCGCCAGCAGCCAGGCCGGTCTTACCTACAATGAGCAGTTCTTC
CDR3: CASSQAGLTYNEQFF

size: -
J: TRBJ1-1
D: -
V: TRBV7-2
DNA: TGTGCCAGCAGCTTAGCTACGGTCGGGCTGGAGAACACTGAAGCTTTCTTT
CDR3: CASSLATVGLENTEAFF

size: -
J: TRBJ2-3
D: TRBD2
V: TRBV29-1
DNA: TGCAGCGTTGACGGCCTTGGGACTAGCGGGGGGCGGGGGCCGAGGGTGGATACGCAGTATTTT
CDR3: CSVDGLGTSGGRGPRVDTQYF

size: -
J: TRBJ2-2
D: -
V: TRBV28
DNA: TGTGCCAGCAGTCACTACACCCCGGGACTTCCGAACACCGGGGAGCTGTTTTTT
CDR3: CASSHYTPGLPNTGELFF

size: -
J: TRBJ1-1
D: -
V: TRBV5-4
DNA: TGTGCCAGCAGCATTGCCGGGACACTGAACACTGAAGCTTTCTTT
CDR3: CASSIAGTLNTEAFF

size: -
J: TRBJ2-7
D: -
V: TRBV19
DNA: TGTGCCAGTAGTATAGTTGGGGGCCACTACGAGCAGTACTTC
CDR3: CASSIVGGHYEQYF

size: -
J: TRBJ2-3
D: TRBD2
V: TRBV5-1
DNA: TGCGCCAGCAGCTTCGAGGGACTAGCGGGAGTCGGGGATACGCAGTATTTT
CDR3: CASSFEGLAGVGDTQYF

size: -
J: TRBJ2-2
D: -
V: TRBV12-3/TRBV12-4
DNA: TGTGCCAGCAGTTGGGACCTATCGAACACCGGGGAGCTGTTTTTT
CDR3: CASSWDLSNTGELFF

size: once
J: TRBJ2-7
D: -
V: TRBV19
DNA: TGTGCCAGTAGTATTCTGGCAGGAACCTACGAGCAGTACTTC
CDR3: CASSILAGTYEQYF

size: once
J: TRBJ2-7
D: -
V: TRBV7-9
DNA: TGTGCCAGCAGCTCCCCGGCCACCTACGAGCAGTACTTC
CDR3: CASSSPATYEQYF

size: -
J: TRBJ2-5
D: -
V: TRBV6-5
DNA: TGTGCCAGCAGTTACTCGACTGGAGTCGATCGGGAGACCCAGTACTTC
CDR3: CASSYSTGVDRETQYF

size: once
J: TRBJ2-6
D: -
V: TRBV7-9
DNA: TGTGCCAGCAGCTCCATAGCCACGGGCAGGGGCTCTGGGGCCAACGTCCTGACTTTC
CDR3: CASSSIATGRGSGANVLTF

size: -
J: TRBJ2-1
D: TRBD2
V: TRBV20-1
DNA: TGCAGTGCTAGCTCACCGGGACTAGCGTCGAATGAGCAGTTCTTC
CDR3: CSASSPGLASNEQFF

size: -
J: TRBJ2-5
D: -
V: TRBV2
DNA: TGTGCCAGCAGTGAATCTGAGGCAGGGTGGGAGACCCAGTACTTC
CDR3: CASSESEAGWETQYF

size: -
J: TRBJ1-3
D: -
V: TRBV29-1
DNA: TGCAGCGTTGAACCAAGGGGGGTAACCTCTGGAAACACCATATATTTT
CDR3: CSVEPRGVTSGNTIYF

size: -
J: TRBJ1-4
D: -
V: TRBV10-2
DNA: TGCGCCAGCAGTGAAGTCCACTTCACAGAAACTAATGAAAAACTGTTTTTT
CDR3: CASSEVHFTETNEKLFF

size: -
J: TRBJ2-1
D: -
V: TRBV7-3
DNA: TGTGCCAGCAGCTTAGGTGAGGGGGTATACAATGAGCAGTTCTTC
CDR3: CASSLGEGVYNEQFF